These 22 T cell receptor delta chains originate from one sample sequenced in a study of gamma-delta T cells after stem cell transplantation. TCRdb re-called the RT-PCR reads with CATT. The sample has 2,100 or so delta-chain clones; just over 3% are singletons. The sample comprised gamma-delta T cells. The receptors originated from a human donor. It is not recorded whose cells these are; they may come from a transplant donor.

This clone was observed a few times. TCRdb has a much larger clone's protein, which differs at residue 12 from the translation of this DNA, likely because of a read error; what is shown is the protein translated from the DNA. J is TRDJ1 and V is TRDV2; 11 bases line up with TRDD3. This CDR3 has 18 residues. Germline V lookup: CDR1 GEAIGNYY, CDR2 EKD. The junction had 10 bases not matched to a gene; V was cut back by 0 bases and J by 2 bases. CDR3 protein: CACDTVDGGYAETDKLIF. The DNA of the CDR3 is TGTGCCTGTGACACCGTTGATGGGGGATACGCAGAGACCGATAAACTCATCTTT.

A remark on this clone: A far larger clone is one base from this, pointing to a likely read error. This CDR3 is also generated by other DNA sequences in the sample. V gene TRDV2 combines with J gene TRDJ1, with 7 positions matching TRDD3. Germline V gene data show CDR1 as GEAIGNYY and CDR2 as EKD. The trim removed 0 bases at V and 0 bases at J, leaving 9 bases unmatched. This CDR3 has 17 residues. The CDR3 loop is CACDTVGILGDTDKLIF. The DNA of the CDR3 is TGTGCCTGTGACACCGTAGGGATACTTGGGGACACCGATAAACTCATCTTT.

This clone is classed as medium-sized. The CDR3 nucleotides are TGTGCCTGTGACACCGTACTGGGGGGAGCCCTTTTCACCGATAAACTCATCTTT. This gives the protein CACDTVLGGALFTDKLIF. V and J are TRDV2 and TRDJ1; 8 bases match TRDD3. The CDR3 has 18 residues. The V and J ends lost 0 bases and 1 base, in that order; junction bases with no gene match: 12. Per germline, CDR1 GEAIGNYY and CDR2 EKD.

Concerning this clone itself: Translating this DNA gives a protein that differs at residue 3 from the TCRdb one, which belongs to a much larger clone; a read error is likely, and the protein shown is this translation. For the CDR3, the DNA is TGTGCCCGTGACCACGTGGGTACTGGGGGATACACCGATAAACTCATCTTT. This gives the protein CARDHVGTGGYTDKLIF. This chain links TRDV2 with TRDJ1, with 10 bases that match TRDD3. Germline V gene lookup returns CDR1 GEAIGNYY and CDR2 EKD. The CDR3 length is 17 residues.

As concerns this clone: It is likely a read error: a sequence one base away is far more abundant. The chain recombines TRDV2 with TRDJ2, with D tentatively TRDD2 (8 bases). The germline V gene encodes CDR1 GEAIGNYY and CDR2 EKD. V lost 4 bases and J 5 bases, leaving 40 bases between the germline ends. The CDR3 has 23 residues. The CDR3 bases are TGTGCCTGTGAAAAGCTTCCTACCTACCCTACTGGGGAATACGCTGATGTAACAGCACAACTCTTCTTT. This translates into CACEKLPTYPTGEYADVTAQLFF.

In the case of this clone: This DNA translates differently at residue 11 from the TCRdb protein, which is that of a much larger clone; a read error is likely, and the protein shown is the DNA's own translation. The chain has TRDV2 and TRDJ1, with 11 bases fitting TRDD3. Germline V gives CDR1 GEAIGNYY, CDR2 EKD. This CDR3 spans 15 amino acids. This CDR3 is CACDSLGDTTVKLIF. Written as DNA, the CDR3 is TGTGCCTGTGACTCCCTGGGGGATACAACCGTTAAACTCATCTTT.

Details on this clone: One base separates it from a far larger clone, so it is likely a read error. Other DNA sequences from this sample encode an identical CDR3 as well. DNA for the CDR3: TGTGCCTGCGACCCTCTTACTGGGGGATCCCGCTCCGCACAACTCTTCTTT. Its protein is CACDPLTGGSRSAQLFF. V and J are TRDV2 and TRDJ2, with 10 bases matching TRDD3. The CDR3 is made up of 17 amino acids. Trimming took 7 bases from V and 8 from J; bases not matched to a gene: 18. Germline values: CDR1 GEAIGNYY, CDR2 EKD.

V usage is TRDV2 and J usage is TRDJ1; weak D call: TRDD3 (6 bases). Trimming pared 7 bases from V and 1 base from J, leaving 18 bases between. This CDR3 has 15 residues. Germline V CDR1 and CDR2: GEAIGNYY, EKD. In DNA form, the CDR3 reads TGTGCCTGCATAGCCTTGGGGGCTAGCACCGATAAACTCATCTTT. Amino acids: CACIALGASTDKLIF.

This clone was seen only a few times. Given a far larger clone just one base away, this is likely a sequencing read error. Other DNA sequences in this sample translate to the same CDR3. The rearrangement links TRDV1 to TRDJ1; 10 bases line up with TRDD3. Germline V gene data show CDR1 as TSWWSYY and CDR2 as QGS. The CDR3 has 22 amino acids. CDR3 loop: CALGESPISYYWGIRGTDKLIF. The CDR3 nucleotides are TGTGCTCTTGGGGAAAGCCCCATATCTTATTACTGGGGGATCAGGGGCACCGATAAACTCATCTTC.

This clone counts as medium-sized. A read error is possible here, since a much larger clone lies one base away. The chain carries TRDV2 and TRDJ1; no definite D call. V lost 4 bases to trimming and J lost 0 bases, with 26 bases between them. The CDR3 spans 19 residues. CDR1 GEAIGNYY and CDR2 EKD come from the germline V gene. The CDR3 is CACETLGATRKSYTDKLIF. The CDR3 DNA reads TGTGCCTGTGAAACCTTAGGGGCTACCCGAAAATCGTACACCGATAAACTCATCTTT.

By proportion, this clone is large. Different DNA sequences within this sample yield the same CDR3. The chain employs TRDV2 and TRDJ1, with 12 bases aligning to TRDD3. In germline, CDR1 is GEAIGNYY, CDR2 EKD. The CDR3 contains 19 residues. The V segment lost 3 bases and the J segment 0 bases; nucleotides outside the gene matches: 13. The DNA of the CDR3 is TGTGCCTGTGACCCAGTACTGGGGGATACCCCTCCTTACACCGATAAACTCATCTTT. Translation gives CACDPVLGDTPPYTDKLIF.

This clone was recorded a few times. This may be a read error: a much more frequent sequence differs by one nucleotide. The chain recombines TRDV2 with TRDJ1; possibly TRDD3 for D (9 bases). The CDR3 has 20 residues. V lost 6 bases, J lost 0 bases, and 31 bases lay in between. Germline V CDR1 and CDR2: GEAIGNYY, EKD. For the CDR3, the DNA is TGTGCCTGTTCCACACTCACTTCCTACGGGACTGGGGGACACACCGATAAACTCATCTTT. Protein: CACSTLTSYGTGGHTDKLIF.

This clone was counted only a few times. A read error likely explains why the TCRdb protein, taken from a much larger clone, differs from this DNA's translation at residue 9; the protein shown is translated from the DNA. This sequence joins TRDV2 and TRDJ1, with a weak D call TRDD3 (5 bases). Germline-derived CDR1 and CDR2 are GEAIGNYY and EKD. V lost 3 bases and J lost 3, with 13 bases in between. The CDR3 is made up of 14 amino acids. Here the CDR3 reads CACDELLGADKLIF. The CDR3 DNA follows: TGTGCCTGTGACGAACTTCTGGGTGCCGATAAACTCATCTTT.

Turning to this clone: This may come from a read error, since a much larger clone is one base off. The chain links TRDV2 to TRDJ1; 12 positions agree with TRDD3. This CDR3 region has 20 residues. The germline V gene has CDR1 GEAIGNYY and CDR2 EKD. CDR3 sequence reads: CACDKIDTRWGIRNTDKFIF. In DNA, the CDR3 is TGTGCCTGTGACAAAATCGACACCCGCTGGGGGATACGAAACACCGATAAATTCATCTTT.

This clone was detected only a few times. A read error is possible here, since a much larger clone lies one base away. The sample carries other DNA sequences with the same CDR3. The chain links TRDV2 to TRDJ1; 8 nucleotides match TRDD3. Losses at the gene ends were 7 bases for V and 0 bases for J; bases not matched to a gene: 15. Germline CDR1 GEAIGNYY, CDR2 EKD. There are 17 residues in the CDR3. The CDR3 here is CACDALGVPPYTDKLIF. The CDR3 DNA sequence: TGTGCCTGCGACGCACTGGGGGTCCCTCCGTACACCGATAAACTCATCTTT.

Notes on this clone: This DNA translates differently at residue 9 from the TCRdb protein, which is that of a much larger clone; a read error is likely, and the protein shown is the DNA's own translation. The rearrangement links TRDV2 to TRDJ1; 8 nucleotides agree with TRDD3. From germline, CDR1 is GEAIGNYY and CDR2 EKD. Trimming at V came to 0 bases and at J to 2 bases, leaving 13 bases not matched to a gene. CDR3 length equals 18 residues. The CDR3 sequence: CACDTLAPVGYGTDKLIF. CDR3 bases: TGTGCCTGTGACACCCTAGCCCCTGTGGGATACGGGACCGATAAACTCATCTTT.

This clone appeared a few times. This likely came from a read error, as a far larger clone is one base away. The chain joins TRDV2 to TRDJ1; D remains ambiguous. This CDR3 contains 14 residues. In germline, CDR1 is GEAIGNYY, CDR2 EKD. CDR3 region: CACDTMGVRDKPIF. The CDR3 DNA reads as TGTGCCTGTGACACGATGGGCGTACGCGATAAACCCATCTTT.

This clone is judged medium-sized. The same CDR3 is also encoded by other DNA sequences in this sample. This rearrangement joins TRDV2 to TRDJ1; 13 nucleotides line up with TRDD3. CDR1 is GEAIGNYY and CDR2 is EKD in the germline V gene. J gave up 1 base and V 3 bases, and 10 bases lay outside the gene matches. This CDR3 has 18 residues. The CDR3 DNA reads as TGTGCCTGTGACGGAATCACTGGGGGATACGCTTCCACCGATAAACTCATCTTT. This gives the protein CACDGITGGYASTDKLIF.

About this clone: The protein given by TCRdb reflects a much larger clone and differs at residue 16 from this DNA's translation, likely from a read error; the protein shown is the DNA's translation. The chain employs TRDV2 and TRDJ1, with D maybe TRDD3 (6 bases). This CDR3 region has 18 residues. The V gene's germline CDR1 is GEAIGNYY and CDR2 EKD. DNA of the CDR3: TGTGCCTGTGACCCTCTGGGGAACTCCATACGAAACACCGATAAACCCATCTTT. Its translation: CACDPLGNSIRNTDKPIF.

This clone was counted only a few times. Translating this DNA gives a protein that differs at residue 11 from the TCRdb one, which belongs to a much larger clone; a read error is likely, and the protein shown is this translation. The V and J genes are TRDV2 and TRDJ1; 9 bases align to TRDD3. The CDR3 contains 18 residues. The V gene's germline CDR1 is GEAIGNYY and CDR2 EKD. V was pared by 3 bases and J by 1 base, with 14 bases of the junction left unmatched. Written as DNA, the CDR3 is TGTGCCTGTGACCGCCTACTGGGGGACCCCTTTACCACCGATAAACTCATCTTT. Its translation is CACDRLLGDPFTTDKLIF.

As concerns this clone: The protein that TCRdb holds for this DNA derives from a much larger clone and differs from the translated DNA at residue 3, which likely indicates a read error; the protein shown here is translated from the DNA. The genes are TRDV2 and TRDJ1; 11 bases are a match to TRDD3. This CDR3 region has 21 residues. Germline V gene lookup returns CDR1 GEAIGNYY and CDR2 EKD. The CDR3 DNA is TGTGCCTCTGACACCGTTGCCAGGACGTCTGGGGGATACTCCTCCACCGATAAACTCATCTTT. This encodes CASDTVARTSGGYSSTDKLIF.

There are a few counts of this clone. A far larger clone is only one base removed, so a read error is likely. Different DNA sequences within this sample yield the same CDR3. The CDR3 coding sequence is TGTGCCTGTGACACCGTGGAAGCCGGGGGAACGGGTTACACCGATAAACTCATCTTT. This translates into CACDTVEAGGTGYTDKLIF. The V gene is TRDV2, the J gene TRDJ1, with TRDD3 as a possible D gene (6 bases). Germline-derived CDR1 and CDR2 are GEAIGNYY and EKD. Deletions cut 0 bases from V and 0 bases from J, with 22 bases between. The CDR3 has 19 residues.